This entry describes one T cell receptor beta chain. The target antigen is unknown. Possible read error: a much larger clone is one base away. Carried by the TCR beta cDNA libraries were unique molecular identifiers. There were about 0.85 to 11 million T cells, and 510,000 or so cDNA molecules came from them. Using its own MiXCR run on the PCR reads, TCRdb lists one record per CDR3 protein. The sample carries 700,000 to 800,000 distinct CDR3 sequences, just under 30% recorded once. The sample comes from a study of post-analysis software for immune sequencing data. The study's findings and limits: Compared with controls, patients had more of about five TRBV segments, including TRBV5-6, TRBV5-1 and TRBV20-1. The study found significantly lower normalized Chao1 diversity in multiple sclerosis patients than in controls. By F measure, samples from a shared preparation batch strongly co-clustered.

The germline V gene encodes CDR1 LGHNA and CDR2 YSLEER. The CDR3 covers 13 residues. The sequence came from a girl under 18 with multiple sclerosis. Sample: blood. This chain joins TRBV4-3 and TRBJ2-7; a weak D match, TRBD1 (6 bases). As DNA, the CDR3 is TGCGTCAGCAGCCAGCGAACAGGGTTCGAGCAGTACTTC. Its translation is CVSSQRTGFEQYF.